A single sample gave rise to the 21 T cell receptor beta chains below, sequenced in a study of blood T cell repertoires in COVID-19. The assay was immunoSEQ multiplex PCR, and TCRdb's table has in-frame clones only and misses some. Among almost 85,000 clones, more than 85% were seen once, and the ten largest hold around 1%. Material for sequencing was PBMCs or T cells enriched from blood (not recorded which). The receptors derive from a woman aged 50 to 65 with acute COVID-19.

The chain combines TRBV7-8 with TRBJ1-5; 7 bases are a match to TRBD1. V was pared by 8 bases and J by 6 bases, with 10 bases of the junction left unmatched. Germline values: CDR1 SGHVS, CDR2 FQNEAQ. CDR3 size: 14 residues. The CDR3 bases are TGTGCCAGCGGCTACGACAGGGTAGGTCAGCCCCAGCATTTT. It codes for CASGYDRVGQPQHF.

The CDR3 is CASSYKSGWGDTQYF. DNA of the CDR3: TGTGCCAGCAGTTACAAAAGCGGGTGGGGTGATACGCAGTATTTT. The J gene is TRBJ2-3, the V gene TRBV6-5, with TRBD2 as a possible D gene (6 bases). Germline V gives CDR1 MNHEY, CDR2 SVGAGI. There are 15 residues in the CDR3. Trimming removed 2 bases from V and 6 bases from J, with 15 bases in between.

DNA of the CDR3: TGTGCCAGCTCACCACCAGGGGGTGGGACAGGGGCAAACACTGAAGCTTTCTTT. Protein: CASSPPGGGTGANTEAFF. The V gene is TRBV18, the J gene TRBJ1-1; the match to TRBD1 covers 10 bases. V lost 0 bases, J lost 2 bases, and 9 bases stayed unmatched. Germline loops: CDR1 KGHSH, CDR2 LQKENI. This CDR3 contains 18 residues.

The gene calls are TRBV11-2 and TRBJ1-1; D remains ambiguous. The CDR3 is 14 residues long. Germline V gene data show CDR1 as SGHAT and CDR2 as FQNNGV. V was cut by 0 bases and J by 1 base, with 6 bases left in between. The CDR3 reads CASSLDLKNTEAFF. In DNA, the CDR3 is TGTGCCAGCAGCTTAGATCTAAAGAACACTGAAGCTTTCTTT.

This chain connects TRBV7-2 to TRBJ2-1; TRBD2 matches at 16 bases. The CDR3 sequence is 18 residues long. Germline V CDR1 and CDR2: SGHTA, FQGNSA. V shed 1 base and J 7 bases; nucleotides not matched to a gene: 7. For the CDR3, the DNA is TGTGCCAGCAGCTTAGAGGGGACTAGCGGGAGGGCCTTGAATGAGCAGTTCTTC. Residues: CASSLEGTSGRALNEQFF.

The rearrangement links TRBV24-1 to TRBJ1-2, with D uncertain. The CDR3 totals 12 residues. The germline V gene encodes CDR1 KGHDR and CDR2 SFDVKD. V was pared by 4 bases and J by 4 bases, with 6 bases between. The CDR3 DNA follows: TGTGCCACCAGTGAGGCGGGCTATGGCTACACCTTC. As protein: CATSEAGYGYTF.

The chain links TRBV6-4 to TRBJ1-6; D perhaps matches TRBD1 (6 bases). The germline V gene has CDR1 MRHNA and CDR2 SNTAGT. This CDR3 is 16 amino acids long. Between the trimmed V and J ends, which lost 6 bases and 14 bases, there was a span of 26 bases. DNA for the CDR3: TGTGCCAGCAGCCAAGGACGGACAGCTCTCTTAGTCACCCTCCACTTT. It translates to CASSQGRTALLVTLHF.

J is TRBJ1-6 and V is TRBV25-1; D possibly corresponds to TRBD1 (5 bases). This CDR3 comprises 15 residues. V was clipped by 3 bases and J by 6 bases, with 12 bases between them. From germline, CDR1 is MGHDK and CDR2 SYGVNS. CDR3 DNA: TGTGCCAGCAGTGACGTCCAGGGAGGTAATTCACCCCTCCACTTT. Translating it yields CASSDVQGGNSPLHF.

The rearrangement links TRBV5-1 to TRBJ1-1; 7 bases are shared with TRBD1. V was clipped by 4 bases and J by 7 bases; unmatched bases: 7. The V gene's germline CDR1 is SGHRS and CDR2 YFSETQ. The CDR3 has 13 amino acids. The DNA for the CDR3 is TGCGCCAGCAGCCCAGTTAGGGACAGTGAAGCTTTCTTT. Its translation: CASSPVRDSEAFF.

The chain has TRBV5-1 and TRBJ2-2; 15 positions agree with TRBD2. V shed 4 bases, J shed 4 bases, and the junction held 8 bases outside the gene matches. The CDR3 has 18 amino acids. CDR1 is SGHRS, CDR2 YFSETQ, per germline. CDR3 protein: CASSPGLAGGAGTGELFF. The CDR3 nucleotides are TGCGCCAGCAGCCCGGGACTAGCGGGAGGAGCGGGCACCGGGGAGCTGTTTTTT. The whole variable domain, remainder taken from reference TRBV5-1 and TRBJ2-2, is KAGVTQTPRYLIKTRGQQVTLSCSPISGHRSVSWYQQTPGQGLQFLFEYFSETQRNKGNFPGRFSGRQFSNSRSEMNVSTLELGDSALYLCASSPGLAGGAGTGELFFGEGSRLTVL.

The chain couples TRBV21-1 to TRBJ1-1. TRBV21-1 is listed as a pseudogene. The CDR3 is 14 residues long. The CDR3 sequence is CASSKGWGRTEAFF. CDR3 nucleotides: TGTGCCAGCAGCAAAGGTTGGGGGAGGACTGAAGCTTTCTTT.

V gene TRBV6-5 combines with J gene TRBJ1-6, with 7 bases lining up with TRBD1. V lost 6 bases, J lost 4 bases, and 6 bases stayed unmatched. There are 15 residues in the CDR3. Germline V CDR1 and CDR2: MNHEY, SVGAGI. The CDR3 spells CASSQNRGYNSPLHF. The CDR3 nucleotides are TGTGCCAGCAGCCAAAACAGGGGTTATAATTCACCCCTCCACTTT.

The chain couples TRBV5-4 to TRBJ2-5, with D possibly matching TRBD1 (6 bases). V was pared by 0 bases and J by 3 bases, with 12 bases between. Germline V gene data show CDR1 as SGHNT and CDR2 as YYREEE (reference sequence). The CDR3 sequence is 15 residues long. CDR3 nucleotides: TGTGCCAGCAGCTTGGTAGCTGGGGGCGAAGAGACCCAGTACTTC. As protein: CASSLVAGGEETQYF.

This CDR3 is CASSRQVSYEQYF. As DNA, the CDR3 is TGTGCCAGCAGTAGACAGGTCTCCTACGAGCAGTACTTC. This chain joins TRBV12-3 or TRBV12-4 and TRBJ2-7; D possibly corresponds to TRBD1 (6 bases). V was pared by 5 bases and J by 0 bases, with 8 bases between. The CDR3 is made up of 13 amino acids.

This chain joins TRBV7-3 and TRBJ1-1; 9 bases are shared with TRBD1. The CDR3 has 16 residues. Germline V gene sequence: CDR1 SGHTA, CDR2 FQGTGA. Trimming cost V 3 bases and J 0 bases; bases outside gene matches: 5. CDR3 region: CASSFGTGWMNTEAFF. DNA of the CDR3: TGTGCCAGCAGCTTCGGGACAGGGTGGATGAACACTGAAGCTTTCTTT. Filled out from reference TRBV7-3 and TRBJ1-1, the complete variable domain reads GAGVSQTPSNKVTEKGKYVELRCDPISGHTALYWYRQSLGQGPEFLIYFQGTGAADDSGLPNDRFFAVRPEGSVSTLKIQRTERGDSAVYLCASSFGTGWMNTEAFFGQGTRLTVV.

The chain has TRBV30 and TRBJ1-5; D remains unclear. The germline V gene encodes CDR1 GTSNPN and CDR2 SVGIG (reference sequence). CDR3 size: 15 residues. Trimming took off 3 bases at V and 4 bases at J, with 16 bases between the two ends. CDR3 nucleotides: TGTGCCTGGAGCTGGCGGCACGGAGGGAATCAGCCCCAGCATTTT. It translates to CAWSWRHGGNQPQHF.

This sequence joins TRBV24-1 and TRBJ1-5, with D perhaps matching TRBD1 (5 bases). The germline V gene has CDR1 KGHDR and CDR2 SFDVKD. Trimming left V 5 bases short and J 0 bases short, with 13 bases between. CDR3 length: 16 amino acids. CDR3 in DNA: TGTGCCACCAGTGGGCAGGGCTCCGGTAGCAATCAGCCCCAGCATTTT. This sequence encodes CATSGQGSGSNQPQHF.

The chain combines TRBV7-2 with TRBJ2-7; weak D call: TRBD2 (6 bases). CDR1 is SGHTA and CDR2 is FQGNSA in the germline V gene. Trimming left V 5 bases short and J 0 bases short, with 17 bases between. The CDR3 is 16 amino acids. The DNA of the CDR3 is TGTGCCAGCAGCCCGCCTAGTAGCGGAGCCTCCTACGAGCAGTACTTC. It is translated as CASSPPSSGASYEQYF. The full variable domain, rest sourced from reference TRBV7-2 and TRBJ2-7, is GAGVSQSPSNKVTEKGKDVELRCDPISGHTALYWYRQSLGQGLEFLIYFQGNSAPDKSGLPSDRFSAERTGGSVSTLTIQRTQQEDSAVYLCASSPPSSGASYEQYFGPGTRLTVT.

The V call is TRBV5-1, the J call TRBJ2-1, with 8 bases identical to TRBD2. Germline CDR1 SGHRS, CDR2 YFSETQ. V was clipped by 5 bases and J by 8 bases; unmatched bases: 9. This CDR3 is built from 14 residues. CDR3 in DNA: TGCGCCAGCAGTCCACCAGCGGGAGCGTATGAGCAGTTCTTC. The encoded protein is CASSPPAGAYEQFF.

The table lists this clone with a few counts. The genes are TRBV10-3 and TRBJ2-1, with 9 nucleotides matching TRBD1. The germline CDR1 and CDR2 sequences are ENHRY and SYGVKD. V lost 4 bases to trimming and J lost 8 bases; unmatched junction nucleotides: 9. This CDR3 region has 15 residues. CDR3: CAISGGTGSLDEQFF. CDR3 in DNA: TGTGCCATCAGTGGGGGGACAGGGAGTCTCGATGAGCAGTTCTTC.

For the CDR3, the DNA is TGTGCCAGCAGCCCGTCCTCAGCGGGAGGACGGTACTTC. Amino acid sequence: CASSPSSAGGRYF. The rearrangement uses TRBV11-2 and TRBJ2-7; 9 nucleotides match TRBD2. The CDR3 extends over 13 amino acids. V trimming: 5 bases; J trimming: 12 bases; junction bases outside the gene matches: 11. Germline CDR1 SGHAT, CDR2 FQNNGV.